The rows below give T cell receptor beta chains drawn from one sample of a study of blood T cell repertoires in COVID-19. The repertoire was sequenced with immunoSEQ multiplex PCR; TCRdb's copy has only in-frame clones and lacks some. The sample has 35,000 to 50,000 clones; roughly 73% are singletons. Source material: peripheral blood. The receptor set was obtained from an elderly man with acute or convalescent COVID-19. CDR3s include the opening cysteine and the closing phenylalanine or tryptophan. A D gene is named only where the DNA matches it firmly. Some rows mark clone size as missing; the rest say once, few, many or name a class of expanded clone.

TRBJ1-3 TRBD1 TRBV7-8 - TGTGCCAGCAGCTCTGGACAGGGAGCAGGGTCTGGAAACACCATATATTTT CASSSGQGAGSGNTIYF
TRBJ1-2 - TRBV29-1 - TGCAGCGTTGGCTATGGAGGGGCGCGAGTTGGCTACACCTTC CSVGYGGARVGYTF
TRBJ2-7 - TRBV11-2 once TGTGCCAGCAGCCCAGGACTCTTAAGCTCCTACGAGCAGTACTTC CASSPGLLSSYEQYF
TRBJ2-5 - TRBV11-2 - TGTGCCAGCAGCTTAATGGTGCGCTCACAAGAGACCCAGTACTTC CASSLMVRSQETQYF
TRBJ2-3 TRBD2 TRBV7-2 - TGTGCCAGCAGCTTAGCGTCCGGGAGGAGCACAGATACGCAGTATTTT CASSLASGRSTDTQYF
TRBJ2-2 TRBD2 TRBV6-5 - TGTGCCAGCACCGGGACTAGCGGGAGTAACGGGGAGCTGTTTTTT CASTGTSGSNGELFF
TRBJ2-1 - TRBV7-9 - TGTGCCAGCAGTCTCCAACTAAGGGGCTACAATGAGCAGTTCTTC CASSLQLRGYNEQFF
TRBJ2-7 TRBD2 TRBV6-6 - TGTGCCAGCAGTTACGTGACTAGCGGGATGTCCTACGAGCAGTACTTC CASSYVTSGMSYEQYF
TRBJ2-6 - TRBV11-2 few TGTGCCAGCAGCTTAGTGCGGGCAGGGGACTCTGGGGCCAACGTCCTGACTTTC CASSLVRAGDSGANVLTF
TRBJ2-1 - TRBV27 - TGTGCCAGCATGAGTAGGGGCTCCTACAATGAGCAGTTCTTC CASMSRGSYNEQFF
TRBJ2-3 TRBD1 TRBV5-6 - TGTGCCAGCAGCCCGAGGACAGGGGGATATACGCAGTATTTT CASSPRTGGYTQYF
TRBJ2-7 TRBD2 TRBV27 few TGTGCCAGCAGTTCAGGACAGGGCTGGGGACTAGCGGGAGCCTACGAGCAGTACTTC CASSSGQGWGLAGAYEQYF
TRBJ2-1 TRBD2 TRBV10-1 - TGCGCCAGCAGTTTGAGCGGGAGGTCCCCCAATGAGCAGTTCTTC CASSLSGRSPNEQFF
TRBJ1-4 - TRBV19 - TGTGCCAGTAGTAACGCCGGGATTAATGAAAAACTGTTTTTT CASSNAGINEKLFF
TRBJ2-2 TRBD2 TRBV18 few TGTGCCAGCTCACCACCGACGGGAGGGTGGAACGGGGAGCTGTTTTTT CASSPPTGGWNGELFF
TRBJ2-1 - TRBV10-1 - TGCGCCAGCAGTGAGTTGCGGGATGAGCAGTTCTTC CASSELRDEQFF
TRBJ2-2 TRBD1 TRBV6-5 many TGTGCCAGCAGGAGGGACAGGGGGGGCACCGGGGAGCTGTTTTTT CASRRDRGGTGELFF
TRBJ1-1 TRBD1 TRBV2 - TGTGCCAGCAGTCGACAGGGCACTGAAGCTTTCTTT CASSRQGTEAFF
TRBJ2-7 TRBD1 TRBV29-1 - TGCAGCGTTGAAGATATACAGGGGGACTACGAGCAGTACTTC CSVEDIQGDYEQYF
TRBJ2-5 TRBD1 TRBV5-1 - TGCGCCAGCAGCTTTTTACCGGGACAGGGGAAAGAGACCCAGTACTTC CASSFLPGQGKETQYF
TRBJ2-2 TRBD2 TRBV19 - TGTGCCAGTAGTATTGCGGGAGGAGTCCCCGGGGAGCTGTTTTTT CASSIAGGVPGELFF
TRBJ2-3 TRBD2 TRBV7-9 - TGTGCCAGCAGCATGGGACTAGGGCTAGATACGCAGTATTTT CASSMGLGLDTQYF
TRBJ2-1 - TRBV28 - TGTGCCAGCAGTTTGGGCGGAGGAAAGCAGTTCTTC CASSLGGGKQFF
TRBJ1-2 TRBD1 TRBV19 - TGTGCCAGTAGTATTTGGACAGGGAACTATGGCTACACCTTC CASSIWTGNYGYTF
TRBJ2-3 - TRBV10-2 - TGCGCCAGCAGCATACAGGGAACCACAGATACGCAGTATTTT CASSIQGTTDTQYF
TRBJ1-3 - TRBV12-3/TRBV12-4 - TGTGCCACCGGCGGGGGAGTTGGAAACACCATATATTTT CATGGGVGNTIYF
TRBJ1-3 TRBD1 TRBV28 - TGTGCCAGCAACCCCTTAATCCGGACAGGCGGGTCTGGAAACACCATATATTTT CASNPLIRTGGSGNTIYF
TRBJ2-5 - TRBV7-3 - TGTGCCAGCAGCGCAGGCCGAGAGGAGACCCAGTACTTC CASSAGREETQYF
TRBJ2-5 TRBD1 TRBV28 once TGTGCCAGCAGCCGGACAGGGAGGGAGACCCAGTACTTC CASSRTGRETQYF
TRBJ1-6 - TRBV30 few TGTGCCTGGACTGGAGGGATTCGGTATAATTCACCCCTCCACTTT CAWTGGIRYNSPLHF
TRBJ2-7 TRBD1 TRBV6-6 - TGTGCCAGCAGTTACTCGGGGACAGGGGAATACGAGCAGTACTTC CASSYSGTGEYEQYF
TRBJ2-7 - TRBV5-6 - TGTGCCAGCAGCTCGACAGCTTCCACATACGAGCAGTACTTC CASSSTASTYEQYF
TRBJ1-2 TRBD1 TRBV5-6 - TGTGCCAGCAGCCTAGCTACGGGACAGGGGGCTTATGGCTACACCTTC CASSLATGQGAYGYTF